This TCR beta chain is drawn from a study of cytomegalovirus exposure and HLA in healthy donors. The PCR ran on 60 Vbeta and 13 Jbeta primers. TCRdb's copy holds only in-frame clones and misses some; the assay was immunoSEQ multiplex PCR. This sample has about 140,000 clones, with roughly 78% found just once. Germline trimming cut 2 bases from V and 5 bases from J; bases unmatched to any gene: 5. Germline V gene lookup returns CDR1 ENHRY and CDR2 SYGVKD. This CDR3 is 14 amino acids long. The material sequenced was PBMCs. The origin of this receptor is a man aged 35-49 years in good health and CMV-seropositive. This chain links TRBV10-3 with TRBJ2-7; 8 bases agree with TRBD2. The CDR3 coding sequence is TGTGCCATCAGTGAGAAGCGGGAGTCTAACGAGCAGTACTTC. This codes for CAISEKRESNEQYF.